A single sample is the source of the 12 T cell receptor beta chains below, sequenced in a study of blood T cell repertoires in COVID-19. Sequenced by immunoSEQ multiplex PCR; TCRdb stores in-frame clones only, minus some. The data contain approximately 140,000 clones, 85% of them singletons. Sequenced: peripheral blood. All receptors derive from a woman aged 40 to 50 with active or convalescent COVID-19.

This clone occurred a few times. The rearrangement links TRBV11-2 to TRBJ2-7; 8 nucleotides align to TRBD1. The CDR3 loop spans 14 amino acids. Germline CDR1 reads SGHAT; CDR2 reads FQNNGV. V dropped 4 bases and J dropped 2; count of bases not matched to a gene: 4. The CDR3 spells CASSSGTGPYEQYF. In nucleotides, the CDR3 is TGTGCCAGCAGCTCCGGGACAGGCCCCTACGAGCAGTACTTC.

This clone was found once. The chain is built from TRBV5-1 and TRBJ2-2, with D unclear. This CDR3 has 17 residues. CDR1 and CDR2 from the germline V gene are SGHRS and YFSETQ. Trimming shortened V by 0 bases and J by 0 bases, and 12 bases separated the two germline ends. Here the CDR3 reads CASSLGGSRPNTGELFF. The CDR3 bases are TGCGCCAGCAGCTTGGGCGGCTCCAGACCGAACACCGGGGAGCTGTTTTTT.

This chain joins TRBV7-2 and TRBJ2-2; 8 bases fit TRBD1. V lost 4 bases and J lost 0; bases outside the gene matches: 1. The germline CDR1 and CDR2 sequences are SGHTA and FQGNSA. This CDR3 has 15 residues. The CDR3 nucleotides read TGTGCCAGCAGCTCGACAGGGGCGAACACCGGGGAGCTGTTTTTT. It is translated as CASSSTGANTGELFF.

V and J are TRBV6-1 and TRBJ1-3, with D maybe TRBD1 (5 bases). The V and J ends lost 1 base and 5 bases respectively, with 12 bases between them. The CDR3 consists of 15 residues. CDR1 and CDR2 (germline): MNHNS, SASEGT. The CDR3 DNA sequence: TGTGCCAGCAGTGAAGGAGCGGGGGGACGAAACACCATATATTTT. It specifies CASSEGAGGRNTIYF.

The genes are TRBV11-3 and TRBJ2-3, with D tentatively TRBD2 (6 bases). The germline CDR1 and CDR2 sequences are SGHNT and YENEEA. The CDR3 is made up of 16 amino acids. The V and J ends lost 5 bases and 0 bases respectively, with 15 bases between them. As DNA, the CDR3 is TGTGCCAGCAGCCAAGGGGTACTAGCTAGCACAGATACGCAGTATTTT. It encodes CASSQGVLASTDTQYF.

J is TRBJ1-5 and V is TRBV6-2 or TRBV6-3; 8 bases match TRBD1. V trimming: 7 bases; J trimming: 4 bases; junction bases outside the gene matches: 6. CDR3 length: 14 residues. Germline V gene sequence: CDR1 MNHEY, CDR2 SVGEGT. CDR3 sequence reads: CASTPTGENQPQHF. The CDR3 DNA sequence: TGTGCCAGCACCCCGACAGGGGAGAATCAGCCCCAGCATTTT.

The chain joins TRBV9 to TRBJ1-1; D remains ambiguous. CDR3 size: 14 residues. The germline V gene encodes CDR1 SGDLS and CDR2 YYNGEE. V gave up 4 bases and J gave up 8 bases, with 18 bases separating them. The CDR3 region has the DNA TGTGCCAGCAGCCGGCGCCAAGCGGGAGGGGAAGCTTTCTTT. Translated, it gives CASSRRQAGGEAFF.

J is TRBJ1-4 and V is TRBV28; 11 bases line up with TRBD1. CDR3 length: 15 amino acids. The germline V gene has CDR1 MDHEN and CDR2 SYDVKM. Losses at the gene ends were 0 bases for V and 7 bases for J; bases not matched to a gene: 1. Here the CDR3 reads CASSLWGQGGEKLFF. CDR3 nucleotide sequence: TGTGCCAGCAGTTTATGGGGACAGGGGGGTGAAAAACTGTTTTTT.

This chain joins TRBV5-1 and TRBJ1-3; D is uncertain. V lost 6 bases and J 2 bases, leaving 15 bases between the germline ends. This CDR3 has 15 amino acids. CDR1 is SGHRS and CDR2 is YFSETQ in the germline V gene. The CDR3 region has the DNA TGCGCCAGCACAGTGGAGGGAAAGGCTGGAAACACCATATATTTT. Amino acids: CASTVEGKAGNTIYF.

The V and J genes are TRBV12-3 or TRBV12-4 and TRBJ1-2; D not resolved. The CDR3 is 10 residues long. With 6 bases removed from V and 8 bases from J, the gap between germline ends came to 7 bases. The CDR3 region has the DNA TGTGCCAGCAGGCGTTTCGGCTACACCTTC. It codes for CASRRFGYTF.

The chain couples TRBV18 to TRBJ2-1; 7 nucleotides agree with TRBD1. Per germline, CDR1 KGHSH and CDR2 LQKENI. CDR3 length equals 15 residues. With 3 bases clipped from V and 4 bases from J, the junction kept 6 bases outside the gene matches. The CDR3 protein is CASSPRSGGYNEQFF. The DNA of the CDR3 is TGTGCCAGCTCACCCCGGTCAGGGGGATACAATGAGCAGTTCTTC.

CDR3 in amino acids: CASRNRGMNTEAFF. CDR3 sequence (DNA): TGTGCCAGCAGGAACAGGGGGATGAACACTGAAGCTTTCTTT. V gene TRBV6-5 combines with J gene TRBJ1-1; 8 bases map to TRBD1. There are 14 residues in the CDR3. Germline CDR1 MNHEY, CDR2 SVGAGI. With 6 bases clipped from V and 0 bases from J, the junction kept 3 bases outside the gene matches.